This entry lists 18 T cell receptor beta chains sequenced from one sample in a study of T cells in women clearing cervical HPV infection. The method was immunoSEQ multiplex PCR; TCRdb's version includes in-frame clones alone and lacks a portion of them. The listing contains some 20,000 clones. The sequenced material came from blood buffy coat. The receptors come from a woman aged 18 to 69 with a cervical HPV16 infection that either progressed to CIN3+ or cleared (not recorded which).

Remarks on this clone: The read halts 3 residues ahead of the CDR3 end, with the missing end drawn from the germline J gene. The chain is built from TRBV7-6 and TRBJ2-3, with D possibly TRBD1 on 6 matching bases. V was clipped by 6 bases and J by 7 bases, with 20 bases between them. Germline CDR1 reads SGHVS; CDR2 reads FNYEAQ. The CDR3 extends over 15 amino acids. This CDR3 reads CASSTRGPELNTQYF. The sequenced part of the CDR3 DNA is TGTGCCAGCAGTACCAGGGGTCCTGAACTGAATACG.

With regard to this clone: The read falls 3 residues short of the CDR3 end, and the missing part is taken from the germline J gene. V is TRBV5-6 and J is TRBJ1-4, with 10 bases fitting TRBD1. Germline V gene lookup returns CDR1 SGHDT and CDR2 YYEEEE. The length of the CDR3 is 14 residues. J lost 7 bases, V lost 4 bases, and 4 bases had no gene match. The CDR3 protein is CASSRRDRGEKLFF. The covered CDR3 bases are TGTGCCAGCAGCCGCCGGGACAGGGGTGAAAAA.

Turning to this clone: The read halts 3 residues ahead of the CDR3 end, with the missing end drawn from the germline J gene. Other DNA variants within this sample encode the same CDR3. V usage is TRBV30 and J usage is TRBJ2-7; D is ambiguous. The V gene lost 0 bases and the J gene lost 1 base, with 7 bases spanning the gap. The CDR3 sequence is 13 residues long. Looked up from germline, CDR1 is GTSNPN and CDR2 is SVGIG (reference sequence). The sequenced CDR3 bases are TGTGCCTGGAGTGTACCCACTTCCTACGAG. This codes for CAWSVPTSYE. In full, the CDR3 reads CAWSVPTSYEQYF.

To note about this clone: The read stops 3 residues short of the end of the CDR3; the missing end is completed from the germline J gene. This chain uses TRBV7-9 with TRBJ1-1; TRBD1 agrees at 9 bases. CDR1 and CDR2 (germline): SEHNR, FQNEAQ (reference sequence). The CDR3 covers 15 residues. V was pared by 5 bases and J by 2 bases, with 6 bases of the junction left unmatched. CDR3 bases read: TGTGCCAGCAGCCCTCCACAGGGGGCCAACACTGAA. Protein sequence: CASSPPQGANTE. The entire CDR3 protein reads CASSPPQGANTEAFF. Together with reference TRBV7-9 and TRBJ1-1, the CDR3 gives the full variable domain: DTGVSQNPRHKITKRGQNVTFRCDPISEHNRLYWYRQTLGQGPEFLTYFQNEAQLEKSRLLSDRFSAERPKGSFSTLEIQRTEQGDSAMYLCASSPPQGANTEAFFGQGTRLTVV.

Comments on this clone: The read comes to an end 3 residues before the CDR3 does, leaving the germline J gene to fill in the end. The gene calls are TRBV2 and TRBJ2-2; tentative D call: TRBD1 (5 bases). The CDR3 is 14 residues long. Germline assignment: CDR1 SNHLY and CDR2 FYNNEI. The covered CDR3 bases are TGTGCCAGCAGGGCAGGGCCCCGTAATTCACCG. Its translation is CASRAGPRNSP. The full CDR3 reads CASRAGPRNSPLFF.

With respect to this clone: The CDR3 goes on 3 residues after the read ends, and that part is filled in from the germline J gene. The rearrangement links TRBV11-3 to TRBJ2-1, with D possibly matching TRBD2 (5 bases). The germline V gene encodes CDR1 SGHNT and CDR2 YENEEA. V shed 0 bases and J shed 9 bases, with 9 bases lying between them. The CDR3 extends over 13 amino acids. CDR3: CASSLDILGEQFF. CDR3 DNA (partial): TGTGCCAGCAGCTTAGATATACTAGGTGAG.

Details on this clone: The read terminates 3 residues before the CDR3 end, so the remaining end is supplied by the germline J gene. The genes are TRBV12-3 or TRBV12-4 and TRBJ2-1; 7 bases match TRBD1. This CDR3 region has 13 residues. Trimming removed 6 bases from V and 5 bases from J; junction bases left unmatched: 4. CDR3 bases read: TGTGCCAGCAGACCGACAGGGCACAATGAG. Amino acids: CASRPTGHNE. The CDR3 in full is CASRPTGHNEQFF.

About this clone: At one of its ends the junction is not consistent with the germline gene, which may arise from a read error. The read comes to an end 3 residues before the CDR3 does, leaving the germline J gene to fill in the end. Distinct nucleotide sequences in the sample also encode this CDR3. The rearrangement links TRBV7-6 to TRBJ1-3, with D possibly TRBD1 on 5 matching bases. There are 15 residues in the CDR3. CDR1 is SGHVS, CDR2 FNYEAQ, per germline. CDR3 amino acids: CASSLAEGFGNTIYF. The CDR3 DNA, read in part, is TGTGCCAGCAGCTTAGCCGAGGGGTTTGGAAACACA.

The CDR3 here is CASIRGEGAGTNEKLFF. CDR3 DNA, as far as it was read: TGTGCCAGTATCCGAGGGGAGGGGGCAGGAACTAATGAAAAA. The gene calls are TRBV19 and TRBJ1-4; 7 bases agree with TRBD1. The CDR3 end is not reached by the read, which stops 3 residues before it; the germline J gene fills it in. The ends lost 7 bases at V and 1 base at J; junction bases unmatched: 12. The CDR3 is 17 amino acids. Germline V gives CDR1 LNHDA, CDR2 SQIVND (reference sequence). The complete variable domain, with remaining parts taken from reference TRBV19 and TRBJ1-4, reads DGGITQSPKYLFRKEGQNVTLSCEQNLNHDAMYWYRQDPGQGLRLIYYSQIVNDFQKGDIAEGYSVSREKKESFPLTVTSAQKNPTAFYLCASIRGEGAGTNEKLFFGSGTQLSVL.

A word on this clone: Sequencing ends 3 residues short of the CDR3 end; the germline J gene provides the rest. The chain combines TRBV6-2 or TRBV6-3 with TRBJ1-5; 9 bases are shared with TRBD1. Germline CDR1 and CDR2: MNHEY and SVGEGT. The CDR3 is made up of 15 amino acids. The DNA read from the CDR3 is TGTGCCAGCACCATAGGAGGGACAGGGCGGACTCCC. Translating gives CASTIGGTGRTP. The complete CDR3 sequence is CASTIGGTGRTPQHF.

Turning to this clone: The read finishes 3 residues shy of the CDR3 end, and the germline J gene is used to complete it. The chain carries TRBV7-9 and TRBJ1-1; D is unresolved. This CDR3 contains 12 residues. Germline assignment: CDR1 SEHNR and CDR2 FQNEAQ (reference sequence). The CDR3 DNA, read in part, is TGTGCCACCTCCTATGGGCGAGAGACC. Translating it yields CATSYGRET. The whole CDR3 sequence is CATSYGRETAFF.

Regarding this clone: The sequenced fragment ends 3 residues before the CDR3 boundary, so the rest is inferred from the germline J gene. The chain uses TRBV30 and TRBJ1-5; the match to TRBD1 covers 7 bases. The germline gives CDR1 GTSNPN, CDR2 SVGIG (reference sequence). After removal of 2 bases from V and 6 bases from J, the junction contained 7 bases not matched to a gene. This CDR3 spans 14 amino acids. The part of the CDR3 DNA that was read is TGTGCCTGGAGTCGGGACAGCGTGGCTCAGCCC. Translation gives CAWSRDSVAQP. The CDR3, in full, reads CAWSRDSVAQPQHF.

Comments on this clone: The read ends 3 residues before the CDR3 terminus; that terminus is restored from the germline J gene. The V call is TRBV5-1, the J call TRBJ1-3; possibly TRBD1 for D (6 bases). CDR3 length: 14 residues. Per the germline V gene, CDR1 is SGHRS and CDR2 is YFSETQ. Trimming pared 5 bases from V and 2 bases from J, leaving 11 bases between. The CDR3 bases that were read are TGCGCCAGCAGGGTCCAGGGGACTGGAAACACC. Protein product: CASRVQGTGNT. The whole CDR3 reads CASRVQGTGNTIYF.

In regard to this clone: With the read ending 3 residues before the CDR3 end, the germline J gene is used to fill in that end. The chain employs TRBV25-1 and TRBJ2-4; tentative D call: TRBD2 (6 bases). There are 16 residues in the CDR3. Germline CDR1 and CDR2: MGHDK and SYGVNS. The V end was cut by 2 bases, the J end by 5 bases, with 16 bases between. CDR3 sequence reads: CASSEDIGGGENIQYF. The covered CDR3 bases are TGTGCCAGCAGTGAAGACATCGGGGGAGGAGAAAACATT.

According to its frequency, this clone is medium-sized (0.01 to 0.1%). The read ends 3 residues early relative to the CDR3; the germline J gene fills the gap. The J gene is TRBJ2-5, the V gene TRBV7-2; a possible D gene is TRBD2 (5 bases). The CDR3 extends over 13 amino acids. Germline V lookup: CDR1 SGHTA, CDR2 FQGNSA. The V end was cut by 4 bases, the J end by 4 bases, with 10 bases between. CDR3 protein: CASSSSLAETQYF. Incomplete CDR3 DNA: TGTGCCAGCAGCTCTAGCTTAGCAGAGACC. The variable domain in full, with the rest retrieved from reference TRBV7-2 and TRBJ2-5, is GAGVSQSPSNKVTEKGKDVELRCDPISGHTALYWYRQSLGQGLEFLIYFQGNSAPDKSGLPSDRFSAERTGGSVSTLTIQRTQQEDSAVYLCASSSSLAETQYFGPGTRLLVL.

The CDR3 loop is CASSEGSYEQYF. CDR3 DNA, as far as it was read: TGTGCCAGCAGTGAAGGCTCCTACGAG. This chain uses TRBV7-9 with TRBJ2-7; D call uncertain. From the germline J gene comes the end of the CDR3, since the read stops 3 residues before it. V was shortened by 6 bases and J by 0 bases, with 6 bases between the two germline ends. The CDR3 covers 12 residues. Germline CDR1 SEHNR, CDR2 FQNEAQ (reference sequence).

Turning to this clone: The read terminates 3 residues before the CDR3 end, so the remaining end is supplied by the germline J gene. The J gene is TRBJ2-1, the V gene TRBV4-2; no firm D call. The CDR3 is made up of 14 amino acids. The germline V gene encodes CDR1 LGHNA and CDR2 YNFKEQ. V shed 3 bases and J shed 3 bases, with 9 bases lying between them. The CDR3 DNA, read in part, is TGTGCCAGCAGCCATCGACAAAACTACAATGAG. Translating it yields CASSHRQNYNE. The full CDR3 protein is CASSHRQNYNEQFF.

To note about this clone: An end of the junction does not agree with germline; a read error may underlie this. Sequencing ends 3 residues short of the CDR3 end; the germline J gene provides the rest. Additional DNA sequences in this sample encode the identical CDR3. This chain joins TRBV7-9 and TRBJ2-7; 7 positions agree with TRBD1. This CDR3 is 12 amino acids long. The germline gives CDR1 SEHNR, CDR2 FQNEAQ (reference sequence). The CDR3: CSSSDRAYEQYF. Incomplete CDR3 DNA: TGTTCCAGCAGTGACAGGGCATACGAG.